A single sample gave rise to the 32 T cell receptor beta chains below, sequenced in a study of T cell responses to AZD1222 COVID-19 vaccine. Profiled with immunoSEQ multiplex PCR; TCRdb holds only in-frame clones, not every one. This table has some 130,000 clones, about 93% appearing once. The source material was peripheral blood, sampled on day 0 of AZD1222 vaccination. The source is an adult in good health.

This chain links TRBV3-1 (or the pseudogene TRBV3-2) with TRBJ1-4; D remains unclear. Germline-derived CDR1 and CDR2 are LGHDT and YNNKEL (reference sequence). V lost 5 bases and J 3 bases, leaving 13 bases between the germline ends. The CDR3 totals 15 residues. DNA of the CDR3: TGTGCCAGCAGCTCATACCGGGCCTCTAATGAAAAACTGTTTTTT. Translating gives CASSSYRASNEKLFF.

The CDR3 spells CASSFSADPYGYTF. The DNA for the CDR3 is TGTGCCAGCAGTTTCTCGGCGGATCCCTATGGCTACACCTTC. The chain uses TRBV28 and TRBJ1-2; unclear D gene. Trimming pared 3 bases from V and 4 bases from J, leaving 12 bases between. Germline CDR1 MDHEN, CDR2 SYDVKM. The CDR3 runs to 14 residues.

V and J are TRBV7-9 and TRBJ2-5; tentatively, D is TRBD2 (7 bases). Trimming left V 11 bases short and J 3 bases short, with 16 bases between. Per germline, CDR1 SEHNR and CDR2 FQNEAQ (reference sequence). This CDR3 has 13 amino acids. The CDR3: CASRGGGKETQYF. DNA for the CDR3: TGTGCCTCCAGGGGCGGGGGAAAAGAGACCCAGTACTTC.

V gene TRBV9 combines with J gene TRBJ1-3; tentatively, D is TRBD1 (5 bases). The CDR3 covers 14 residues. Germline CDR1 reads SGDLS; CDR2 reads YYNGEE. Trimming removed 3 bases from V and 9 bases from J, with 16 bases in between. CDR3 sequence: CASSDQGGGSTIYF. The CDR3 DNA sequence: TGTGCCAGCAGCGATCAGGGAGGAGGGAGCACCATATATTTT.

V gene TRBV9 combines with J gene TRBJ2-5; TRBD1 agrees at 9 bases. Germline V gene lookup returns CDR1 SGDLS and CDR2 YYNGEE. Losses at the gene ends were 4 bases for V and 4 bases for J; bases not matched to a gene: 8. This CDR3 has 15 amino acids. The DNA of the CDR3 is TGTGCCAGCAGCTTCCGGGACAGGGAGGGAGAGACCCAGTACTTC. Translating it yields CASSFRDREGETQYF.

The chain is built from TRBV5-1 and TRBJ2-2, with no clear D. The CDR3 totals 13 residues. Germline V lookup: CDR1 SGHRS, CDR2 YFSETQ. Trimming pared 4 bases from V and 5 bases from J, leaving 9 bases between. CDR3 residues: CASSVRPTGELFF. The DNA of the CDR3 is TGCGCCAGCAGCGTACGACCTACCGGGGAGCTGTTTTTT.

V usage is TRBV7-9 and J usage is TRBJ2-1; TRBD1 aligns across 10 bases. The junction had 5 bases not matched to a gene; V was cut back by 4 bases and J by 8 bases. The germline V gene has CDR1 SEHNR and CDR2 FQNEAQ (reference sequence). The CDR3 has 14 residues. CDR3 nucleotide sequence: TGTGCCAGCAGCTCGGGACAGGGGCTGGATGAGCAGTTCTTC. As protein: CASSSGQGLDEQFF.

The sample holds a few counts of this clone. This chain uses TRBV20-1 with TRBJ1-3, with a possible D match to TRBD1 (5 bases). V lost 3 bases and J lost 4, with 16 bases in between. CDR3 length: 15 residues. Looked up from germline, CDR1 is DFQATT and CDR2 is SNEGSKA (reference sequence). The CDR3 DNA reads TGCAGTGCTAGTCCTTCTTTCGGGACCGGAAACACCATATATTTT. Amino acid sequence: CSASPSFGTGNTIYF.

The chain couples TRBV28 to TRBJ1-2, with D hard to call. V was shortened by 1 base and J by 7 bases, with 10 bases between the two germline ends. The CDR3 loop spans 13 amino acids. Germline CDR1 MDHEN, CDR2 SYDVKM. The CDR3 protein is CASSLSAGGGYTF. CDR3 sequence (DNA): TGTGCCAGCAGTTTATCGGCAGGAGGTGGCTACACCTTC.

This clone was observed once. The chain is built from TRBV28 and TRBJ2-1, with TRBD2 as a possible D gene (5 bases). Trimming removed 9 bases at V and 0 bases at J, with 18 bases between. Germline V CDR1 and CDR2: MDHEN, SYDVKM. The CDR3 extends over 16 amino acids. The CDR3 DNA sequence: TGTGCCAGTCTCGCCGCGCGGAGGAGCTCCTACAATGAGCAGTTCTTC. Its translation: CASLAARRSSYNEQFF.

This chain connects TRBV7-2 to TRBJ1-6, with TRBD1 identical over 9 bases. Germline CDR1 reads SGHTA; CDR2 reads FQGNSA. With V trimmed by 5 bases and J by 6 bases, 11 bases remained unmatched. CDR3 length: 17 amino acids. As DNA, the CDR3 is TGTGCCAGCAGCAGTCCACAGGGGGCGCGTTTTAATTCACCCCTCCACTTT. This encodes CASSSPQGARFNSPLHF.

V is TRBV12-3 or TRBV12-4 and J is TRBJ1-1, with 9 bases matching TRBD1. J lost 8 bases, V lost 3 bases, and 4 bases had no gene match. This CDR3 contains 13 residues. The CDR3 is CASSLGGQGEAFF. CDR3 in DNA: TGTGCCAGCAGTTTGGGGGGACAGGGCGAAGCTTTCTTT.

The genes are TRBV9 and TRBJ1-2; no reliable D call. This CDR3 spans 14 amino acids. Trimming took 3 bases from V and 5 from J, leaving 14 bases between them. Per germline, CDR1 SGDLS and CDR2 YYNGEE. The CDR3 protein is CASSARRSRYGYTF. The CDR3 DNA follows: TGTGCCAGCAGCGCCCGAAGGTCGCGGTATGGCTACACCTTC.

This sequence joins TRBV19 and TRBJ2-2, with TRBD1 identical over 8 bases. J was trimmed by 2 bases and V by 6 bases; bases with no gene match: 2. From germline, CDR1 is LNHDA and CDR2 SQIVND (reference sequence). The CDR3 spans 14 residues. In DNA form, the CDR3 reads TGTGCCAGTAGAACAGGGGGAAACACCGGGGAGCTGTTTTTT. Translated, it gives CASRTGGNTGELFF.

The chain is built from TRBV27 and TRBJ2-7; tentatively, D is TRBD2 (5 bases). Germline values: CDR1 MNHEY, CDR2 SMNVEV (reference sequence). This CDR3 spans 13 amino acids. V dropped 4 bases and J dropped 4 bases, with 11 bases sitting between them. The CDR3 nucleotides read TGTGCCAGCAGTTCCGGGAACACTTACGAGCAGTACTTC. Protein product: CASSSGNTYEQYF.

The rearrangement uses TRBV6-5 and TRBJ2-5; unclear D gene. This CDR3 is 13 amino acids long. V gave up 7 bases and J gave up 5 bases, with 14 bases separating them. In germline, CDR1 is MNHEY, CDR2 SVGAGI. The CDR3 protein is CASTQSAAETQYF. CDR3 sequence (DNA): TGTGCCAGCACACAATCGGCGGCGGAGACCCAGTACTTC.

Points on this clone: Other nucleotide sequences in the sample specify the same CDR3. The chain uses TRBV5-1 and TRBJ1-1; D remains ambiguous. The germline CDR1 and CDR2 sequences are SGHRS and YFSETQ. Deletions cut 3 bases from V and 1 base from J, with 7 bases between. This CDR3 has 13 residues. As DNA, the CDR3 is TGCGCCAGCAGCTGGACGGAGAACACTGAAGCTTTCTTT. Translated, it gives CASSWTENTEAFF.

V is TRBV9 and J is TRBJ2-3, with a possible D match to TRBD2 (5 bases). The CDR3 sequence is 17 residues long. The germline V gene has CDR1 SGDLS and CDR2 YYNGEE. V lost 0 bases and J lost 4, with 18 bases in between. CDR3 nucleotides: TGTGCCAGCAGCGTAGGGGGATCGGGGTCGAGCGCAGATACGCAGTATTTT. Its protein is CASSVGGSGSSADTQYF.

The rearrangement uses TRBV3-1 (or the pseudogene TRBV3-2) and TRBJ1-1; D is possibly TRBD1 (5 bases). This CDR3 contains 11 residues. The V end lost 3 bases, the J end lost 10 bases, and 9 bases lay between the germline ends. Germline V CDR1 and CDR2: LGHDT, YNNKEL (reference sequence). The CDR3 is CASSHGTRAFF. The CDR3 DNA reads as TGTGCCAGCAGCCATGGGACTCGAGCTTTCTTT.

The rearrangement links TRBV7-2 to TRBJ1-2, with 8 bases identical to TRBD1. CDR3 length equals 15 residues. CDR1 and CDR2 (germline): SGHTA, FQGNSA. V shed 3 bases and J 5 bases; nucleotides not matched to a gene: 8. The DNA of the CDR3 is TGTGCCAGCAGCTTCGAAGACAGGGGAGGGTATGGCTACACCTTC. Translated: CASSFEDRGGYGYTF. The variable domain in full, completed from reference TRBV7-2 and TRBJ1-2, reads GAGVSQSPSNKVTEKGKDVELRCDPISGHTALYWYRQSLGQGLEFLIYFQGNSAPDKSGLPSDRFSAERTGGSVSTLTIQRTQQEDSAVYLCASSFEDRGGYGYTFGSGTRLTVV.

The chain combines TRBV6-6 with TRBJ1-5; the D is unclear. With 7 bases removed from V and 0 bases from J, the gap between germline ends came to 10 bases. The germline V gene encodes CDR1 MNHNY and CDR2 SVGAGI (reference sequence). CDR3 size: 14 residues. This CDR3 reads CASTRQYSNQPQHF. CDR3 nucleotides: TGTGCCAGCACCCGCCAGTATAGCAATCAGCCCCAGCATTTT.

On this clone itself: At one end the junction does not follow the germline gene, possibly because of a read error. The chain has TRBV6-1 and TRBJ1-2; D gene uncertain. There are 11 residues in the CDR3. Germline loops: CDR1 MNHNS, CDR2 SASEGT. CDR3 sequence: CASREGYGYTF. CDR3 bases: TGTGCCAGCAGGGAAGGATATGGCTACACCTTC.

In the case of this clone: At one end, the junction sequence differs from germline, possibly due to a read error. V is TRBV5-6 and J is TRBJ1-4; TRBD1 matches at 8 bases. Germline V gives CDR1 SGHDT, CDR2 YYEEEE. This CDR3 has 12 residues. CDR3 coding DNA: TGTGCCAGCAGTCAAGGACAGGGAAAACCGTTTTTT. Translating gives CASSQGQGKPFF.

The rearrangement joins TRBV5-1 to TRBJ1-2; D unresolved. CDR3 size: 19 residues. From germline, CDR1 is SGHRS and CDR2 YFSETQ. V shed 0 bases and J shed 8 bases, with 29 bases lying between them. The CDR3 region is CASSLGVPGVTSSGIGYTF. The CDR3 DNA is TGCGCCAGCAGCTTGGGAGTTCCGGGAGTCACATCTTCGGGGATCGGCTACACCTTC.

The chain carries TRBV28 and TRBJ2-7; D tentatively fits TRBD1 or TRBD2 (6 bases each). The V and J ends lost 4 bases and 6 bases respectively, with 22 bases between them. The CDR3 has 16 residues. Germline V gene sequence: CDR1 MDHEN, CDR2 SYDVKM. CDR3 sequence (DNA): TGTGCCAGCAGTTCCCCCTTTGGGGGGACACAAAGCGAGCAGTACTTC. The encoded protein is CASSSPFGGTQSEQYF.

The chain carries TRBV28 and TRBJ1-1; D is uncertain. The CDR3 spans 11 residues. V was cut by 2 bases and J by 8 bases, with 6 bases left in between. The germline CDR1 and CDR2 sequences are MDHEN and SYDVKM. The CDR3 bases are TGTGCCAGCAGTTTAACCAGGGAAGCTTTCTTT. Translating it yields CASSLTREAFF.

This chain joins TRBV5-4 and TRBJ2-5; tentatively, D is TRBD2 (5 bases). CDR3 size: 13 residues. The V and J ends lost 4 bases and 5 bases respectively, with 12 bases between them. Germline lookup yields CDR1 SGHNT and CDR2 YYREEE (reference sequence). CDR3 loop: CASSTPTGETQYF. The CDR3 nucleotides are TGTGCCAGCAGCACCCCCACGGGGGAGACCCAGTACTTC.

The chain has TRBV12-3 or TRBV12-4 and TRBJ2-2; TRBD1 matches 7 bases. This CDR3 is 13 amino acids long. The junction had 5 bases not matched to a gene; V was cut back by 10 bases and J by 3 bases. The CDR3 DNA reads TGTGCCATCAGGACAGGACACACCGGGGAGCTGTTTTTT. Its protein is CAIRTGHTGELFF.

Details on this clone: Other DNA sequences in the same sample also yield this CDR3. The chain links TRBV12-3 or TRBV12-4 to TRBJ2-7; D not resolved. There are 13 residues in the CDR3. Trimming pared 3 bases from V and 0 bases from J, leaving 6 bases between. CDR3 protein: CASSFGSSYEQYF. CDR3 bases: TGTGCCAGCAGTTTTGGCAGCTCCTACGAGCAGTACTTC.

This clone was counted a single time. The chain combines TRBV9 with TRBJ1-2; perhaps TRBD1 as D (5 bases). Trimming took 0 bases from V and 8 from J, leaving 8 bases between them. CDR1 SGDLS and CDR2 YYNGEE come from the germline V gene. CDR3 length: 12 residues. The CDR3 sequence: CASSVAGRGYTF. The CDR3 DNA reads TGTGCCAGCAGCGTAGCAGGGAGGGGCTACACCTTC.

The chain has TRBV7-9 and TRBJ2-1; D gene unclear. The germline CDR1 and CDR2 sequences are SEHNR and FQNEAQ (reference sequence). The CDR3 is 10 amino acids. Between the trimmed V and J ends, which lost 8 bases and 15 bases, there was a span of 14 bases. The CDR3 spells CASRGPSPFF. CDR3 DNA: TGTGCCAGCCGCGGTCCGTCCCCGTTCTTC.

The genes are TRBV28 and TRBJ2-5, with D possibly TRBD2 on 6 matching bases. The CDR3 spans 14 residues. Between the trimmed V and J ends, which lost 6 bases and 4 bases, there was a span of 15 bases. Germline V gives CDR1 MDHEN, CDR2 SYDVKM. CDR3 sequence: CASRGGSRGETQYF. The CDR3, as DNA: TGTGCCAGCAGGGGAGGCTCTAGAGGAGAGACCCAGTACTTC.